The 29 T cell receptor beta chains in this list originate from one sample, sequenced in a study of blood T cell repertoires in COVID-19 (TCRdb year 2020). Library creation used the immunoSEQ multiplex PCR assay. Imported from immuneACCESS, the table was reduced by TCRdb to in-frame sequences with V and J called. These copies leave out some clones; in studies compared against another copy, an unresolved V gene accounts for under half, and the cause of the remainder is not known. This sample is represented by 450,000 or so clones; approximately 89% of them were singletons. Of the sample, over 0.7% is held by the ten largest clones. Sequenced: peripheral blood. These receptors originate from a man aged 18 to 30 with COVID-19, enrolled during active disease.

CDR3 DNA: TGTGCCAGCAGCGCCTACTTCGGGCAGGGAACAAATCAGCCCCAGCATTTT. Its protein product is CASSAYFGQGTNQPQHF. The chain uses TRBV11-2 and TRBJ1-5; D perhaps matches TRBD1 (5 bases). Trimming removed 5 bases from V and 4 bases from J, with 21 bases in between. Germline V gene lookup returns CDR1 SGHAT and CDR2 FQNNGV. The CDR3 totals 17 residues.

This chain uses TRBV7-2 with TRBJ2-5; 13 bases line up with TRBD2. The CDR3 contains 16 residues. Germline CDR1 and CDR2: SGHTA and FQGNSA. The V segment lost 4 bases and the J segment 7 bases; nucleotides outside the gene matches: 9. The CDR3 is CASSSGLAGIRGTQYF. CDR3 sequence (DNA): TGTGCCAGCAGCTCGGGACTAGCGGGGATAAGAGGGACCCAGTACTTC.

The chain carries TRBV2 and TRBJ1-6; the D is unclear. The V end was cut by 10 bases, the J end by 6 bases, with 13 bases between. Germline V gives CDR1 SNHLY, CDR2 FYNNEI. There are 13 residues in the CDR3. The CDR3 nucleotides are TGTGCCACGTCGCCGGTCATTAATTCACCCCTCCACTTT. It encodes CATSPVINSPLHF.

This clone was seen a few times. The CDR3 spells CASSFQSGTPQETQYF. The CDR3 DNA reads TGTGCCAGCAGCTTCCAGAGCGGGACTCCCCAAGAGACCCAGTACTTC. The chain uses TRBV7-2 and TRBJ2-5, with TRBD2 identical over 7 bases. CDR3 size: 16 residues. Per the germline V gene, CDR1 is SGHTA and CDR2 is FQGNSA. J gave up 1 base and V 3 bases, and 8 bases lay outside the gene matches.

This clone has more than one count but fewer than ten. The V and J genes are TRBV5-4 and TRBJ1-1, with 7 bases lining up with TRBD1. V dropped 0 bases and J dropped 4; count of bases not matched to a gene: 12. Looked up from germline, CDR1 is SGHNT and CDR2 is YYREEE (reference sequence). The CDR3 is 17 residues long. CDR3 protein: CASSLGARQGETTEAFF. The DNA of the CDR3 is TGTGCCAGCAGCTTGGGGGCCCGACAGGGAGAGACCACTGAAGCTTTCTTT. The full variable domain, rest sourced from reference TRBV5-4 and TRBJ1-1, is ETGVTQSPTHLIKTRGQQVTLRCSSQSGHNTVSWYQQALGQGPQFIFQYYREEENGRGNFPPRFSGLQFPNYSSELNVNALELDDSALYLCASSLGARQGETTEAFFGQGTRLTVV.

V gene TRBV27 combines with J gene TRBJ1-3, with D hard to call. CDR3 length: 14 residues. The V gene's germline CDR1 is MNHEY and CDR2 SMNVEV (reference sequence). Trimming cost V 5 bases and J 0 bases, with 8 bases left between them. CDR3 in amino acids: CASSPIYSGNTIYF. DNA for the CDR3: TGTGCCAGCAGTCCGATCTACTCTGGAAACACCATATATTTT.

The chain joins TRBV5-1 to TRBJ1-5, with 10 bases fitting TRBD1. J lost 5 bases, V lost 4 bases, and 9 bases had no gene match. Per the germline V gene, CDR1 is SGHRS and CDR2 is YFSETQ. The CDR3 has 16 residues. CDR3 sequence reads: CASSADSGQGYQPQHF. The CDR3 DNA is TGCGCCAGCAGCGCTGACTCGGGACAGGGGTATCAGCCCCAGCATTTT.

The chain couples TRBV25-1 to TRBJ2-1, with 9 bases that match TRBD1. The CDR3 runs to 16 residues. The germline gives CDR1 MGHDK, CDR2 SYGVNS. V trimming: 4 bases; J trimming: 4 bases; junction bases outside the gene matches: 8. This CDR3 reads CASSGFGTGSYNEQFF. Written as DNA, the CDR3 is TGTGCCAGCAGTGGCTTTGGGACAGGGTCTTACAATGAGCAGTTCTTC.

V gene TRBV9 combines with J gene TRBJ2-1; TRBD2 agrees at 10 bases. Trimming cost V 4 bases and J 4 bases; bases outside gene matches: 8. Germline V gene sequence: CDR1 SGDLS, CDR2 YYNGEE. This CDR3 has 16 residues. CDR3 amino acids: CASSPSGGVGYNEQFF. The CDR3 DNA reads as TGTGCCAGCAGCCCCAGCGGGGGGGTAGGTTACAATGAGCAGTTCTTC.

The chain has TRBV18 and TRBJ2-1; D gene unclear. The CDR3 totals 14 residues. V shed 11 bases and J shed 0 bases, with 14 bases lying between them. The germline CDR1 and CDR2 sequences are KGHSH and LQKENI. The chain's CDR3 is CASSMAVSYNEQFF. The CDR3 DNA sequence: TGTGCCTCCTCCATGGCGGTCTCCTACAATGAGCAGTTCTTC.

The chain joins TRBV27 to TRBJ2-7, with a possible D match to TRBD1 (5 bases). This CDR3 is 14 amino acids long. Germline CDR1 is MNHEY and CDR2 is SMNVEV (reference sequence). V was cut by 3 bases and J by 2 bases, with 11 bases left in between. The CDR3 here is CASSLYRTTYEQYF. CDR3 coding DNA: TGTGCCAGCAGTTTGTACAGGACCACCTACGAGCAGTACTTC.

CDR3 in amino acids: CASSLGGGPYEQYF. The CDR3 nucleotides are TGTGCCAGCAGCTTAGGGGGGGGGCCCTACGAGCAGTACTTC. The V call is TRBV7-2, the J call TRBJ2-7, with D possibly matching TRBD2 (7 bases). There are 14 residues in the CDR3. Germline CDR1 reads SGHTA; CDR2 reads FQGNSA. The V gene lost 1 base and the J gene lost 2 bases, with 9 bases spanning the gap.

This chain uses TRBV7-2 with TRBJ1-2; no clear D gene. CDR1 SGHTA and CDR2 FQGNSA come from the germline V gene. The V end was cut by 2 bases, the J end by 6 bases, with 7 bases between. The CDR3 has 12 residues. CDR3 in amino acids: CASSLQRDGYTF. The CDR3 DNA follows: TGTGCCAGCAGCTTACAGCGAGATGGCTACACCTTC.

This chain uses TRBV11-2 with TRBJ2-3; TRBD1 matches 7 bases. The CDR3 contains 16 residues. V lost 5 bases to trimming and J lost 1 base; unmatched junction nucleotides: 9. Germline V gives CDR1 SGHAT, CDR2 FQNNGV. CDR3 residues: CASSPGQTIRTDTQYF. Here the CDR3 DNA reads TGTGCCAGCAGCCCGGGACAGACGATTCGCACAGATACGCAGTATTTT. The whole variable domain, filled in from reference TRBV11-2 and TRBJ2-3, reads EAGVAQSPRYKIIEKRQSVAFWCNPISGHATLYWYQQILGQGPKLLIQFQNNGVVDDSQLPKDRFSAERLKGVDSTLKIQPAKLEDSAVYLCASSPGQTIRTDTQYFGPGTRLTVL.

The chain recombines TRBV27 with TRBJ1-2; 8 nucleotides align to TRBD1. The CDR3 runs to 12 residues. V shed 5 bases, J shed 10 bases, and the junction held 6 bases outside the gene matches. Germline V lookup: CDR1 MNHEY, CDR2 SMNVEV (reference sequence). CDR3 region: CASSDRGLTYTF. CDR3 DNA: TGTGCCAGCAGTGACAGGGGATTGACCTACACCTTC.

J is TRBJ1-5 and V is TRBV24-1; 9 positions match TRBD1. V trimming: 11 bases; J trimming: 6 bases; junction bases outside the gene matches: 7. Per the germline V gene, CDR1 is KGHDR and CDR2 is SFDVKD. The CDR3 covers 13 residues. The CDR3 DNA reads as TGTGCCATCACGGGACAGGGAAGTCAGCCCCAGCATTTT. It is translated as CAITGQGSQPQHF.

V usage is TRBV24-1 and J usage is TRBJ2-2, with a weak D call TRBD2 (5 bases). CDR1 is KGHDR and CDR2 is SFDVKD in the germline V gene. V lost 0 bases and J 5 bases, leaving 9 bases between the germline ends. There are 15 residues in the CDR3. In DNA form, the CDR3 reads TGTGCCACCAGTGATTTGTCGGGCGGGACCGGGGAGCTGTTTTTT. Its protein is CATSDLSGGTGELFF.

The chain links TRBV2 to TRBJ2-1; 10 bases line up with TRBD2. V was pared by 6 bases and J by 3 bases, with 5 bases of the junction left unmatched. Germline V gene data show CDR1 as SNHLY and CDR2 as FYNNEI. The CDR3 sequence is 15 residues long. In DNA form, the CDR3 reads TGTGCCAGCAGGGCCGGGACTAGCGACTACAATGAGCAGTTCTTC. This gives the protein CASRAGTSDYNEQFF.

This chain uses TRBV28 with TRBJ1-2, with 7 bases identical to TRBD1. After removal of 5 bases from V and 5 bases from J, the junction contained 11 bases not matched to a gene. The CDR3 sequence is 15 residues long. Germline V gives CDR1 MDHEN, CDR2 SYDVKM. Here the CDR3 reads CASSPQGERRYGYTF. The DNA for the CDR3 is TGTGCCAGCAGTCCTCAGGGGGAGCGTCGGTATGGCTACACCTTC.

The CDR3 nucleotides read TGTGCCAGCAGCTTAGCTAAACAGGGGGTCGCGAACACCGGGGAGCTGTTTTTT. Translating gives CASSLAKQGVANTGELFF. This chain joins TRBV7-9 and TRBJ2-2; 8 nucleotides agree with TRBD1. V was clipped by 0 bases and J by 0 bases; unmatched bases: 6. This CDR3 is built from 18 residues. Germline V gene sequence: CDR1 SEHNR, CDR2 FQNEAQ (reference sequence).

The chain employs TRBV2 and TRBJ2-1, with D possibly being TRBD1 (6 bases). The CDR3 loop spans 16 amino acids. Germline V gene lookup returns CDR1 SNHLY and CDR2 FYNNEI. The ends were cut back, 8 bases at V and 6 bases at J, with 23 bases in the middle. The CDR3 region has the DNA TGTGCCAGCCAACGAAACCGACAGGTCGGTGGCAATGAGCAGTTCTTC. Translating gives CASQRNRQVGGNEQFF.

This chain links TRBV5-5 with TRBJ2-7; 12 bases align to TRBD2. V was clipped by 4 bases and J by 6 bases; unmatched bases: 5. The CDR3 runs 14 residues. The germline V gene has CDR1 SGHKS and CDR2 YYEKEE (reference sequence). The CDR3, as DNA: TGTGCCAGCAGCCGGCTAGCGGGAGGGCGCGAGCAGTACTTC. Translation gives CASSRLAGGREQYF.

The chain joins TRBV7-8 to TRBJ1-6; D unclear. CDR1 and CDR2 (germline): SGHVS, FQNEAQ. CDR3 size: 13 residues. The germline V and J ends were trimmed by 5 bases and 8 bases, with 10 bases remaining between them. CDR3 DNA sequence: TGTGCCAGCAGCGCCGGGGTGGATTCACCCCTCCACTTT. This sequence encodes CASSAGVDSPLHF.

The V call is TRBV11-3, the J call TRBJ2-7; 10 nucleotides line up with TRBD2. The CDR3 spans 16 residues. The junction had 10 bases not matched to a gene; V was cut back by 7 bases and J by 1 base. Germline assignment: CDR1 SGHNT and CDR2 YENEEA. The CDR3 sequence is CASKETSGLLSYEQYF. In DNA, the CDR3 is TGTGCCAGCAAGGAGACTAGCGGGCTCCTTTCCTACGAGCAGTACTTC.

This clone was recorded once. The chain couples TRBV4-1 to TRBJ2-1; perhaps TRBD2 as D (5 bases). The V and J ends lost 0 bases and 11 bases respectively, with 11 bases between them. This CDR3 comprises 13 residues. Looked up from germline, CDR1 is MGHRA and CDR2 is YSYEKL. CDR3 in DNA: TGCGCCAGCAGCCAAGATGAGGGCGAGCAGCAGTTCTTC. This translates into CASSQDEGEQQFF.

The V and J genes are TRBV24-1 and TRBJ2-5, with a possible D match to TRBD1 (6 bases). Germline CDR1 KGHDR, CDR2 SFDVKD. This CDR3 spans 15 amino acids. Trimming left V 0 bases short and J 4 bases short, with 11 bases between. CDR3 coding DNA: TGTGCCACCAGTGATTTGGATCAGGGGAGAGAGACCCAGTACTTC. Translation gives CATSDLDQGRETQYF.

The chain couples TRBV5-1 to TRBJ2-7; D is perhaps TRBD1 (6 bases). Trimming stripped 1 base from V and 3 bases from J, with 14 bases between. This CDR3 has 15 residues. CDR1 and CDR2 (germline): SGHRS, YFSETQ. CDR3 coding DNA: TGCGCCAGCAGCTTGCCGACCAACAGGGTCTACGAGCAGTACTTC. As protein: CASSLPTNRVYEQYF.

J is TRBJ2-7 and V is TRBV6-5; 7 nucleotides align to TRBD2. This CDR3 spans 12 amino acids. Germline V CDR1 and CDR2: MNHEY, SVGAGI. V lost 9 bases, J lost 4 bases, and 6 bases stayed unmatched. The CDR3 DNA sequence: TGTGCCAGTTCTAGCGGTACTTACGAGCAGTACTTC. Translated: CASSSGTYEQYF.

The chain is built from TRBV12-3 or TRBV12-4 and TRBJ2-7; the D is unclear. The CDR3 totals 12 residues. Trimming stripped 6 bases from V and 4 bases from J, with 10 bases between. The CDR3 loop reads CASSLELYEQYF. CDR3 nucleotides: TGTGCCAGCAGCCTAGAGCTTTACGAGCAGTACTTC.